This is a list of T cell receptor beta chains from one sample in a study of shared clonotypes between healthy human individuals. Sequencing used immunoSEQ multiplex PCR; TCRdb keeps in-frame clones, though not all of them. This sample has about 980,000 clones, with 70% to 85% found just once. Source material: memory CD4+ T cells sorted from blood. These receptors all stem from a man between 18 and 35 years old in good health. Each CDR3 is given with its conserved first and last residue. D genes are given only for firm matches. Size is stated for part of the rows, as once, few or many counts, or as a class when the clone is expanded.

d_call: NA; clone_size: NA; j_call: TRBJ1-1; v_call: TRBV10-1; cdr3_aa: CASVGQGNTEAFF; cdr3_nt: TGCGCCAGCGTGGGACAAGGAAACACTGAAGCTTTCTTT
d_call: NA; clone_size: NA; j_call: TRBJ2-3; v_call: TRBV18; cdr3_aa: CASSPASGTDTQYF; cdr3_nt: TGTGCCAGCTCCCCGGCTAGCGGCACAGATACGCAGTATTTT
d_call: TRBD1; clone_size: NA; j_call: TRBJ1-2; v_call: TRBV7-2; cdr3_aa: CASSPMTGANYGYTF; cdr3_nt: TGTGCCAGCAGCCCAATGACAGGGGCTAACTATGGCTACACCTTC
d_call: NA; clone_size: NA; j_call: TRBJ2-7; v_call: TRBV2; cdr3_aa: CASSVIVDEQYF; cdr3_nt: TGTGCCAGCAGTGTTATAGTTGACGAGCAGTACTTC
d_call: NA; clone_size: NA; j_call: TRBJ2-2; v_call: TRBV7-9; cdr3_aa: CASSPGLADANTGELFF; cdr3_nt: TGTGCCAGCAGCCCGGGACTCGCAGACGCGAACACCGGGGAGCTGTTTTTT
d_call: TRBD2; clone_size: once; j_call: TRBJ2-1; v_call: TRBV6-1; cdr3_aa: CASSEERGSNNEQFF; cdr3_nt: TGTGCCAGCAGTGAAGAGCGGGGCTCCAACAATGAGCAGTTCTTC
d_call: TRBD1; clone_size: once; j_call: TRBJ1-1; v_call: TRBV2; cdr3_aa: CAARQGARTEAFF; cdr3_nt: TGTGCCGCCAGACAGGGGGCGCGTACTGAAGCTTTCTTT
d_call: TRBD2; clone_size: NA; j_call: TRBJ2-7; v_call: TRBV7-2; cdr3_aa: CASSLVPSGRGEQYF; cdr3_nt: TGTGCCAGCAGCTTAGTCCCTAGCGGGAGGGGCGAGCAGTACTTC
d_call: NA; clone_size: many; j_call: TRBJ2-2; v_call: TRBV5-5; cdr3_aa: CASSSQANTGELFF; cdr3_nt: TGTGCCAGCAGCTCACAGGCGAACACCGGGGAGCTGTTTTTT
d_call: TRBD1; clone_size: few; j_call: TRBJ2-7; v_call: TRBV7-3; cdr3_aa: CASSLTGGDYEQYF; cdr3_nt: TGTGCCAGCAGCTTAACAGGGGGCGACTACGAGCAGTACTTC
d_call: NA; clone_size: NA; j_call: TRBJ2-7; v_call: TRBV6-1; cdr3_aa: CASVGGTTGDYEQYF; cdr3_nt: TGTGCCAGCGTGGGGGGAACGACTGGGGATTACGAGCAGTACTTC
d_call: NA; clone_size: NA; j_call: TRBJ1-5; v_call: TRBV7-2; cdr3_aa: CASSLFTGGRQPQHF; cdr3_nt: TGTGCCAGCAGCTTGTTTACGGGAGGACGTCAGCCCCAGCATTTT
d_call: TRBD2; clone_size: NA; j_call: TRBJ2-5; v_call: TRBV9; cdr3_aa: CASSVDTGGETQYF; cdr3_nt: TGTGCCAGCAGCGTAGATACGGGAGGAGAGACCCAGTACTTC
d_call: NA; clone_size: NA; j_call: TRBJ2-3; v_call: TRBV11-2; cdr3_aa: CASRTAGRSTDTQYF; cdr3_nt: TGTGCCAGCAGGACTGCAGGGCGTAGCACAGATACGCAGTATTTT
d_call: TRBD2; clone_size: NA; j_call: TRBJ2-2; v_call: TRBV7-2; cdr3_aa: CASSLALGVLAGTGELFF; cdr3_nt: TGTGCCAGCAGCTTAGCCCTCGGGGTTCTAGCGGGCACCGGGGAGCTGTTTTTT
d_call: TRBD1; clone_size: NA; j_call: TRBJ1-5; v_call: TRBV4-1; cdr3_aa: CASSHNRGDQPQHF; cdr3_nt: TGCGCCAGCAGCCATAACAGGGGGGATCAGCCCCAGCATTTT
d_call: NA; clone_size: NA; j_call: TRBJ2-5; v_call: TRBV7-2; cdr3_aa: CASSSLYGGLETQYF; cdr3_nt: TGTGCCAGCAGCTCCCTATACGGGGGCTTAGAGACCCAGTACTTC
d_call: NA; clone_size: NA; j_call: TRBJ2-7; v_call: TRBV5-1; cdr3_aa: CASSPRLADYEQYF; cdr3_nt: TGCGCCAGCAGCCCCCGGCTAGCTGACTACGAGCAGTACTTC
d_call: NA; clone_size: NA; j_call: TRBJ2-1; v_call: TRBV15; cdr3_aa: CATSSGGGDEQFF; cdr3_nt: TGTGCCACCAGCAGCGGCGGTGGCGATGAGCAGTTCTTC
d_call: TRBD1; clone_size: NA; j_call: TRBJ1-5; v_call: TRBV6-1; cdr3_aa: CASSSGQGMVQPQHF; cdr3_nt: TGTGCCAGCAGTTCCGGACAGGGAATGGTTCAGCCCCAGCATTTT
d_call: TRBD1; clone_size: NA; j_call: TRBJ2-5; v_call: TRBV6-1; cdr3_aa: CASSPRGETQYF; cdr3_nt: TGTGCCAGCAGTCCCAGGGGGGAGACCCAGTACTTC
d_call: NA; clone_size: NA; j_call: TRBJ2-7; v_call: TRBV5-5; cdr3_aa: CASSLEQVTYEQYF; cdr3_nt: TGTGCCAGCAGCTTGGAACAGGTGACCTACGAGCAGTACTTC
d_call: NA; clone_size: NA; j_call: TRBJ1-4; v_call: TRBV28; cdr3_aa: CASSPHPNEKLFF; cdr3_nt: TGTGCCAGCAGCCCTCACCCTAATGAAAAACTGTTTTTT
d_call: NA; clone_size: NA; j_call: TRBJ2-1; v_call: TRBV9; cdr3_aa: CASSPEASPGHEQFF; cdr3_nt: TGTGCCAGCAGCCCGGAGGCTAGCCCGGGGCATGAGCAGTTCTTC
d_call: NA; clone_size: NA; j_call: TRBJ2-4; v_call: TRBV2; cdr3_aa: CASSELVSQGIQYF; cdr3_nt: TGTGCCAGCAGTGAATTGGTTTCCCAGGGCATTCAGTACTTC
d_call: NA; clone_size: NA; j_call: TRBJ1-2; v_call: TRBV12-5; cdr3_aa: CASGLVLGGRGYTF; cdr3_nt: TGTGCTAGTGGTTTGGTACTGGGAGGGAGAGGCTACACCTTC
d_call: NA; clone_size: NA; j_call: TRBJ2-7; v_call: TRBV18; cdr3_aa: CASSPPANSYEQYF; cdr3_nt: TGTGCCAGCTCACCGCCCGCGAACTCCTACGAGCAGTACTTC
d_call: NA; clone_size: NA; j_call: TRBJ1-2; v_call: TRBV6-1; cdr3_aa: CASSTYGYTF; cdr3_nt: TGTGCCAGCAGTACGTATGGCTACACCTTC
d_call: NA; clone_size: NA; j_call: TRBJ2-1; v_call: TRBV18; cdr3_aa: CASSPPGGLDNEQFF; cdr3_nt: TGTGCCAGCTCACCACCGGGAGGTTTGGACAATGAGCAGTTCTTC
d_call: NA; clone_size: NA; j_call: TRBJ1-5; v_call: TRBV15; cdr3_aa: CATSRDMGKDQPQHF; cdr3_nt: TGTGCCACCAGCAGAGATATGGGTAAGGATCAGCCCCAGCATTTT
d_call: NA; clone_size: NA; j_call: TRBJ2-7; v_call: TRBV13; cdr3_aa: CASRRSGGTLEQYF; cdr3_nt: TGTGCCAGCAGGAGGTCCGGGGGAACCCTCGAGCAGTACTTC